The 23 T cell receptor beta chains below all came from one sample that was sequenced in a study of blood T cell repertoires in COVID-19. TCRdb's copy holds only in-frame clones and misses some; the assay was immunoSEQ multiplex PCR. Of about 190,000 clones listed, about 88% are singletons. Sample: PBMCs or T cells enriched from blood (not recorded which). These receptors were obtained from a woman aged 25 to 39 who had recovered from COVID-19.

The chain uses TRBV28 and TRBJ2-7, with 8 bases matching TRBD1. Germline CDR1 MDHEN, CDR2 SYDVKM. V lost 3 bases and J lost 6; bases outside the gene matches: 7. The CDR3 has 14 amino acids. The CDR3 is CASSLDRVRLEQYF. The CDR3 DNA is TGTGCCAGCAGTTTGGACAGGGTTCGGCTCGAGCAGTACTTC.

The rearrangement joins TRBV27 to TRBJ2-2; no firm D call. V dropped 8 bases and J dropped 3 bases, with 4 bases sitting between them. This CDR3 has 11 amino acids. Germline V CDR1 and CDR2: MNHEY, SMNVEV (reference sequence). The DNA for the CDR3 is TGTGCCAGCTATTACACCGGGGAGCTGTTTTTT. Protein sequence: CASYYTGELFF.

This chain connects TRBV7-9 to TRBJ1-4; TRBD1 matches at 7 bases. Germline values: CDR1 SEHNR, CDR2 FQNEAQ (reference sequence). The CDR3 consists of 17 residues. J was trimmed by 3 bases and V by 2 bases; bases with no gene match: 9. The DNA for the CDR3 is TGTGCCAGCAGCTTAAAGTGGGACAGTGAAGCTAATGAAAAACTGTTTTTT. Protein sequence: CASSLKWDSEANEKLFF. Using reference TRBV7-9 and TRBJ1-4 for the parts outside the CDR3, the full variable domain is DTGVSQNPRHKITKRGQNVTFRCDPISEHNRLYWYRQTLGQGPEFLTYFQNEAQLEKSRLLSDRFSAERPKGSFSTLEIQRTEQGDSAMYLCASSLKWDSEANEKLFFGSGTQLSVL.

The chain combines TRBV28 with TRBJ1-5; no clear D. Looked up from germline, CDR1 is MDHEN and CDR2 is SYDVKM. Trimming cost V 6 bases and J 0 bases, with 9 bases left between them. The CDR3 contains 14 residues. The DNA for the CDR3 is TGTGCCAGCAGGGGCAGGTATAGCAATCAGCCCCAGCATTTT. Amino acids: CASRGRYSNQPQHF.

This clone has only one observation. The V and J genes are TRBV5-4 and TRBJ2-1, with TRBD2 identical over 9 bases. The germline V gene has CDR1 SGHNT and CDR2 YYREEE (reference sequence). The CDR3 spans 16 residues. Trimming removed 0 bases from V and 3 bases from J; junction bases left unmatched: 4. CDR3 DNA sequence: TGTGCCAGCAGCTTGGGACTAGCGGCTGTCTACAATGAGCAGTTCTTC. Amino acids: CASSLGLAAVYNEQFF.

The CDR3 sequence: CASSLRTGDNQPQHF. The CDR3 bases are TGTGCCAGCAGTTTAAGGACAGGGGACAATCAGCCCCAGCATTTT. The V gene is TRBV27, the J gene TRBJ1-5, with TRBD1 matching over 9 bases. Looked up from germline, CDR1 is MNHEY and CDR2 is SMNVEV (reference sequence). The CDR3 extends over 15 amino acids. Trimming cost V 2 bases and J 3 bases; bases outside gene matches: 2.

The rearrangement uses TRBV23-1 and TRBJ1-5; 7 positions match TRBD1. TRBV23-1 is assigned to the ORF class and has an uncertain function. There are 16 residues in the CDR3. After removal of 0 bases from V and 2 bases from J, the junction contained 4 bases not matched to a gene. The CDR3 coding sequence is TGCGCCAGCAGTCAATCCCAGGGGGGCCGCAATCAGCCCCAGCATTTT. This translates into CASSQSQGGRNQPQHF.

This clone was seen once. The gene calls are TRBV28 and TRBJ1-2; 8 nucleotides agree with TRBD1. V gave up 6 bases and J gave up 4 bases; unmatched junction bases: 7. The CDR3 runs to 14 residues. Looked up from germline, CDR1 is MDHEN and CDR2 is SYDVKM. Written as DNA, the CDR3 is TGTGCCAGCAGGACAGGGGTGGGAAGCTATGGCTACACCTTC. The encoded protein is CASRTGVGSYGYTF.

This clone was detected a few times. The chain is built from TRBV4-1 and TRBJ1-2, with TRBD1 matching 7 bases. V lost 4 bases to trimming and J lost 5 bases; unmatched junction nucleotides: 10. The CDR3 contains 15 residues. Germline-derived CDR1 and CDR2 are MGHRA and YSYEKL. The CDR3 protein is CASSPARDSFYGYTF. CDR3 in DNA: TGCGCCAGCAGCCCGGCGCGGGACAGCTTTTATGGCTACACCTTC.

The V gene is TRBV2, the J gene TRBJ1-1; 8 nucleotides align to TRBD1. V shed 4 bases and J 4 bases; nucleotides not matched to a gene: 5. CDR1 is SNHLY and CDR2 is FYNNEI in the germline V gene. This CDR3 comprises 14 residues. CDR3 sequence (DNA): TGTGCCAGCAGTGTGGACAGGGTACGCACTGAAGCTTTCTTT. The encoded protein is CASSVDRVRTEAFF.

J is TRBJ1-4 and V is TRBV5-1, with unresolved D. This CDR3 has 16 amino acids. Germline V gene sequence: CDR1 SGHRS, CDR2 YFSETQ. Trimming took 4 bases from V and 0 from J, leaving 13 bases between them. The CDR3 nucleotides are TGCGCCAGCAGCCACCGAGGAAGTCCAACTAATGAAAAACTGTTTTTT. Translated, it gives CASSHRGSPTNEKLFF.

The chain uses TRBV7-8 and TRBJ1-5; TRBD1 matches at 9 bases. The V gene's germline CDR1 is SGHVS and CDR2 FQNEAQ. The junction had 11 bases not matched to a gene; V was cut back by 3 bases and J by 2 bases. The CDR3 is 18 amino acids. DNA for the CDR3: TGTGCCAGCAGCTTCCGGGGACAGGGATTCGTAGGCAATCAGCCCCAGCATTTT. Residues: CASSFRGQGFVGNQPQHF.

The rearrangement links TRBV7-6 to TRBJ2-1, with TRBD2 matching 9 bases. Germline-derived CDR1 and CDR2 are SGHVS and FNYEAQ. There are 15 residues in the CDR3. The junction had 3 bases not matched to a gene; V was cut back by 2 bases and J by 4 bases. The CDR3 protein is CASSLTLAGYNEQFF. CDR3 coding DNA: TGTGCCAGCAGCTTAACGCTAGCGGGGTACAATGAGCAGTTCTTC.

The rearrangement uses TRBV28 and TRBJ2-1, with a tentative D call TRBD2 (6 bases). V was pared by 6 bases and J by 0 bases, with 12 bases between. Germline V gene data show CDR1 as MDHEN and CDR2 as SYDVKM. This CDR3 is built from 15 residues. CDR3 sequence reads: CASSPLEGSYNEQFF. Written as DNA, the CDR3 is TGTGCCAGCAGCCCACTGGAGGGCTCCTACAATGAGCAGTTCTTC.

J is TRBJ2-7 and V is TRBV29-1; D not resolved. The CDR3 contains 11 residues. Germline V gives CDR1 SQVTM, CDR2 ANQGSEA. V dropped 1 base and J dropped 3 bases, with 4 bases sitting between them. CDR3: CSVEVIYEQYF. As DNA, the CDR3 is TGCAGCGTTGAAGTAATCTACGAGCAGTACTTC.

This clone was counted a single time. The rearrangement joins TRBV3-1 (or the pseudogene TRBV3-2) to TRBJ1-2, with D unresolved. CDR3 length: 12 residues. Germline V gives CDR1 LGHDT, CDR2 YNNKEL (reference sequence). Between the trimmed V and J ends, which lost 0 bases and 4 bases, there was a span of 3 bases. CDR3 coding DNA: TGTGCCAGCAGCCAAGACATCTATGGCTACACCTTC. Its protein is CASSQDIYGYTF.

The rearrangement uses TRBV19 and TRBJ2-3; TRBD2 matches at 10 bases. Germline-derived CDR1 and CDR2 are LNHDA and SQIVND (reference sequence). CDR3 length: 14 amino acids. V trimming: 6 bases; J trimming: 2 bases; junction bases outside the gene matches: 2. Written as DNA, the CDR3 is TGTGCCAGTAGACTAGCGGGGATCACAGATACGCAGTATTTT. This sequence encodes CASRLAGITDTQYF.

The rearrangement links TRBV9 to TRBJ2-1, with 12 bases matching TRBD2. From germline, CDR1 is SGDLS and CDR2 YYNGEE. V lost 0 bases to trimming and J lost 15 bases; unmatched junction nucleotides: 7. The CDR3 covers 14 residues. CDR3 amino acids: CASSVVASGRAAFF. The CDR3 bases are TGTGCCAGCAGCGTAGTGGCTAGCGGGAGGGCCGCGTTCTTC.

The CDR3 here is CASSQDLANVGSNQPQHF. In nucleotides, the CDR3 is TGTGCCAGCAGCCAAGATTTGGCCAACGTTGGTAGCAATCAGCCCCAGCATTTT. The chain carries TRBV14 and TRBJ1-5; D is unclear. CDR1 and CDR2 from the germline V gene are SGHDN and FVKESK. Trimming shortened V by 0 bases and J by 0 bases, and 15 bases separated the two germline ends. This CDR3 region has 18 residues.

The V call is TRBV7-9, the J call TRBJ1-1; D is unclear. The V gene's germline CDR1 is SEHNR and CDR2 FQNEAQ (reference sequence). V was clipped by 4 bases and J by 0 bases, with 9 bases between them. This CDR3 has 14 amino acids. The CDR3 is CASSSEVLNTEAFF. In nucleotides, the CDR3 is TGTGCCAGCAGCTCAGAAGTGTTGAACACTGAAGCTTTCTTT. Full variable domain (remainder filled in from reference TRBV7-9 and TRBJ1-1): DTGVSQNPRHKITKRGQNVTFRCDPISEHNRLYWYRQTLGQGPEFLTYFQNEAQLEKSRLLSDRFSAERPKGSFSTLEIQRTEQGDSAMYLCASSSEVLNTEAFFGQGTRLTVV.

V and J are TRBV7-3 and TRBJ2-5, with D possibly matching TRBD2 (7 bases). The CDR3 totals 13 residues. Germline V lookup: CDR1 SGHTA, CDR2 FQGTGA. Trimming took off 5 bases at V and 5 bases at J, with 12 bases between the two ends. This CDR3 reads CASSRGAEETQYF. CDR3 nucleotides: TGTGCCAGCAGCCGGGGGGCAGAGGAGACCCAGTACTTC.

V is TRBV10-1 and J is TRBJ2-1; 7 bases line up with TRBD2. V shed 4 bases and J 9 bases; nucleotides not matched to a gene: 9. Per germline, CDR1 WNHNN and CDR2 SYGVQD (reference sequence). This CDR3 has 14 residues. The CDR3 loop is CASSAGGEIGEQFF. DNA for the CDR3: TGCGCCAGCAGTGCGGGGGGAGAAATCGGTGAGCAGTTCTTC.

The CDR3 DNA sequence: TGTGCCAGCAGCTTAGCGGCCGAACAGACAGATACGCAGTATTTT. This codes for CASSLAAEQTDTQYF. V usage is TRBV7-6 and J usage is TRBJ2-3, with D unclear. This CDR3 has 15 amino acids. The V and J ends lost 0 bases and 3 bases respectively, with 10 bases between them. Per the germline V gene, CDR1 is SGHVS and CDR2 is FNYEAQ.